The rows below give T cell receptor beta chains drawn from one sample of a study of T cells in Graves' hyperthyroidism and ophthalmopathy. TCRdb called the multiplex PCR reads again in MiXCR, with one record for every CDR3 protein. The sample records more than 300,000 distinct CDR3 sequences, about 14% being singletons. The sequenced sample consisted of blood. These receptors all stem from a woman in her twenties or thirties with Graves' ophthalmopathy. CDR3s include the opening cysteine and the closing phenylalanine or tryptophan. A D gene is named only where the DNA matches it firmly. Clone size, where shown, is once, few, many, or a class for clones that have expanded.

size: many; J: TRBJ2-7; D: TRBD1; V: TRBV27; CDR3: CASSLGQGGLYEQYF; DNA: TGTGCCAGCAGTTTGGGACAGGGGGGCCTCTACGAGCAGTACTTC
size: many; J: TRBJ2-3; D: TRBD2; V: TRBV7-8; CDR3: CASSLAPSGGALSQYF; DNA: TGTGCCAGCAGCTTAGCGCCTAGCGGGGGGGCTCTATCGCAGTATTTT
size: many; J: TRBJ1-5; D: .; V: TRBV20-1; CDR3: CSARDLSGNHQPQHF; DNA: TGCAGTGCTAGAGATTTAAGCGGGAATCATCAGCCCCAGCATTTT
size: many; J: TRBJ1-1; D: .; V: TRBV19; CDR3: CASSIVAGGRMNTEAFF; DNA: TGTGCCAGTAGTATAGTGGCAGGCGGGCGGATGAACACTGAAGCTTTCTTT
size: many; J: TRBJ2-5; D: .; V: TRBV7-6; CDR3: CASSKVSSETQYF; DNA: TGTGCCAGCAGCAAAGTCTCTTCAGAGACCCAGTACTTC
size: once; J: TRBJ1-2; D: .; V: TRBV6-1; CDR3: CASTTSGAQDYGYTF; DNA: TGTGCCAGCACCACCTCGGGGGCGCAAGACTATGGCTACACCTTC
size: many; J: TRBJ1-2; D: TRBD1; V: TRBV9; CDR3: CASRGQIYGYTF; DNA: TGTGCCAGCAGGGGACAGATCTATGGCTACACCTTC
size: many; J: TRBJ1-2; D: .; V: TRBV5-1; CDR3: CASSLAWAGDGDGYTF; DNA: TGCGCCAGCAGCTTGGCCTGGGCAGGGGATGGTGATGGCTACACCTTC
size: few; J: TRBJ2-6; D: .; V: TRBV11-1; CDR3: CASSLQPGATGANVLTF; DNA: TGTGCCAGCAGCTTACAGCCAGGGGCTACTGGGGCCAACGTCCTGACTTTC
size: many; J: TRBJ2-7; D: .; V: TRBV20-1; CDR3: CSGARDNIYEQYF; DNA: TGCAGCGGTGCACGGGACAACATATACGAGCAGTACTTC
size: many; J: TRBJ2-1; D: TRBD1; V: TRBV13; CDR3: CASSPTSRTGSYNEQFF; DNA: TGTGCCAGCAGCCCTACCTCCCGGACAGGGTCCTACAATGAGCAGTTCTTC
size: many; J: TRBJ2-7; D: .; V: TRBV7-8; CDR3: CASSPLINPGHEQYF; DNA: TGTGCCAGCAGCCCGTTAATCAACCCAGGGCACGAGCAGTACTTC
size: many; J: TRBJ2-5; D: TRBD1; V: TRBV7-9; CDR3: CASSPDRVQETQYF; DNA: TGTGCCAGCAGCCCCGACAGGGTCCAAGAGACCCAGTACTTC
size: .; J: TRBJ2-3; D: .; V: TRBV20-1; CDR3: CSARPRLFTDTQYF; DNA: TGCAGTGCTAGACCGAGACTTTTTACAGATACGCAGTATTTT
size: few; J: TRBJ2-7; D: .; V: TRBV19; CDR3: CASSIVGGNEQYF; DNA: TGTGCCAGTAGTATAGTAGGAGGGAACGAGCAGTACTTC
size: .; J: TRBJ2-1; D: .; V: TRBV27; CDR3: CASSLTSGGQLNEQFF; DNA: TGTGCCAGCAGTTTAACTTCCGGGGGGCAATTAAATGAGCAGTTCTTC
size: .; J: TRBJ2-7; D: .; V: TRBV11-3; CDR3: CASSFGQRLGEQYF; DNA: TGTGCCAGCAGCTTTGGGCAGCGACTGGGCGAGCAGTACTTC
size: .; J: TRBJ1-4; D: TRBD1; V: TRBV30; CDR3: CAWSWTGGLGEKLFF; DNA: TGTGCCTGGAGCTGGACAGGGGGCCTGGGTGAAAAACTGTTTTTT
size: many; J: TRBJ2-1; D: .; V: TRBV7-6; CDR3: CASSPSLSRGDEQFF; DNA: TGTGCCAGCAGCCCTAGTTTGTCTAGAGGCGATGAGCAGTTCTTC
size: many; J: TRBJ1-2; D: .; V: TRBV3-1; CDR3: CASSHGQTDNYGYTF; DNA: TGTGCCAGCAGCCACGGACAGACTGATAACTATGGCTACACCTTC
size: .; J: TRBJ2-3; D: .; V: TRBV11-1; CDR3: CASSSRVTTDTQYF; DNA: TGTGCCAGCAGCTCCCGAGTGACGACAGATACGCAGTATTTT
size: many; J: TRBJ1-1; D: .; V: TRBV7-3; CDR3: CASSSSKATEAFF; DNA: TGTGCCAGCAGCTCCTCTAAGGCCACTGAAGCTTTCTTT
size: many; J: TRBJ2-7; D: TRBD1; V: TRBV4-2; CDR3: CASSQDVVTGLNYEQYF; DNA: TGTGCCAGCAGCCAAGATGTGGTGACAGGGCTGAACTACGAGCAGTACTTC
size: .; J: TRBJ2-7; D: .; V: TRBV27; CDR3: CASRRRTPLGEQYF; DNA: TGTGCCAGCAGACGGAGAACTCCTTTGGGAGAGCAGTACTTC
size: many; J: TRBJ2-5; D: .; V: TRBV5-5; CDR3: CASSLPSPQETQYF; DNA: TGTGCCAGCAGCTTGCCTTCCCCCCAAGAGACCCAGTACTTC
size: many; J: TRBJ2-7; D: TRBD2; V: TRBV18; CDR3: CASSPTSPGRGAEQYF; DNA: TGTGCCAGCTCACCGACGTCCCCGGGGAGGGGCGCCGAGCAGTACTTC
size: many; J: TRBJ2-7; D: TRBD2; V: TRBV5-1; CDR3: CASSPRTSGSYEQYF; DNA: TGTGCCAGCTCACCGAGGACTAGCGGATCCTACGAGCAGTACTTC
size: few; J: TRBJ1-3; D: TRBD1; V: TRBV20-1; CDR3: CSAIGLTGIAGNTIYF; DNA: TGCAGTGCCATAGGGTTGACAGGGATCGCTGGAAACACCATATATTTT